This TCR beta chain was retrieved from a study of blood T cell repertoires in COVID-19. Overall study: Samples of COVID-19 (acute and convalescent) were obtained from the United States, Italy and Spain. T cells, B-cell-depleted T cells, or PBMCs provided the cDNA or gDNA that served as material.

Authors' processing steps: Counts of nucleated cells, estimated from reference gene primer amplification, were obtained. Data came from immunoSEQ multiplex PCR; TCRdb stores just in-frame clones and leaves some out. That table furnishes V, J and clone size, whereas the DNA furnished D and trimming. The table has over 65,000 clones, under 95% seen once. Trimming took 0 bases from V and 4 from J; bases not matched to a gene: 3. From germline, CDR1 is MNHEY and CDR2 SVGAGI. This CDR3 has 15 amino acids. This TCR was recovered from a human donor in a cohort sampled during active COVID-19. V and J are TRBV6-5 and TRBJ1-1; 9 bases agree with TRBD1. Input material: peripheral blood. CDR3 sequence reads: CASSYSGTGSTEAFF. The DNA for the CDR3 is TGTGCCAGCAGTTACTCAGGGACAGGGAGCACTGAAGCTTTCTTT.